This T cell receptor (beta chain) appears in the sequencing data of a study of blood T cell repertoires in COVID-19. Study summary: The United States, Italy and Spain supplied acute and convalescent COVID-19 samples. In each case, the material was cDNA or gDNA derived from T cells, B-cell-depleted T cells, or PBMCs.

The CDR3 contains 12 residues. Trimming took 4 bases from V and 5 from J, leaving 9 bases between them. Germline V gene sequence: CDR1 ENHRY, CDR2 SYGVKD. Libraries were prepared by immunoSEQ multiplex PCR; TCRdb keeps only in-frame clonotypes and omits some of them. The sample consists of a few hundred thousand clones, approximately 86% of them appearing once. The J gene is TRBJ2-7, the V gene TRBV10-3, with D perhaps TRBD1 (6 bases). The sequence came from a woman younger than 45 who had recovered from COVID-19. Material: peripheral blood. The CDR3 loop is CAISGTGNEQYF. The CDR3 nucleotides are TGTGCCATCAGTGGTACAGGGAACGAGCAGTACTTC.